The rows below give T cell receptor beta chains drawn from one sample of a study of T cell responses to AZD1222 COVID-19 vaccine. Clones were sequenced by immunoSEQ multiplex PCR, and TCRdb holds only the in-frame ones, with some missing. The sample includes around 270,000 clones, 90% to 95% of them seen just once. The sequences come from peripheral blood, collected 28 days after the second AZD1222 dose. The origin of the receptors is an adult who received the AZD1222 COVID-19 vaccine. Each CDR3 is given with its conserved first and last residue. D genes are given only for firm matches. A clone size is listed for some rows: how often the clone was seen (once, few, many), or a class if it is expanded.

>TRBD1|.|TRBJ2-7|TRBV18
CASSQYQGDSGTSYEQYF
TGTGCCAGCTCACAATACCAAGGGGACAGCGGTACTAGCTACGAGCAGTACTTC
>.|.|TRBJ1-3|TRBV7-6
CASSLVAAARYSGNTIYF
TGTGCCAGCAGCTTAGTCGCAGCAGCCCGATACTCTGGAAACACCATATATTTT
>TRBD2|.|TRBJ2-3|TRBV5-1
CASSRTSGRTDTQYF
TGCGCCAGCAGCCGGACTAGCGGGCGCACAGATACGCAGTATTTT
>.|.|TRBJ1-2|TRBV24-1
CATSENGPGLAGYTF
TGTGCCACCAGTGAGAACGGCCCAGGGCTCGCTGGCTACACCTTC
>TRBD1|.|TRBJ1-5|TRBV30
CAWADRVDQPQHF
TGTGCCTGGGCCGACAGGGTTGATCAGCCCCAGCATTTT
>.|.|TRBJ2-2|TRBV11-3
CASSPYRGTGELFF
TGTGCCAGCAGCCCATACCGGGGGACCGGGGAGCTGTTTTTT
>.|.|TRBJ2-2|TRBV7-3
CASSRDREVVGELFF
TGTGCCAGCAGCCGAGACAGGGAGGTGGTTGGGGAGCTGTTTTTT
>.|.|TRBJ2-3|TRBV2
CASRLTRTDTQYF
TGTGCCAGCAGGCTGACGAGGACAGATACGCAGTATTTT
>.|.|TRBJ1-2|TRBV18
CASSPTGEAYGYTF
TGTGCCAGCTCCCCCACGGGGGAGGCCTATGGCTACACCTTC
>TRBD1|once|TRBJ2-7|TRBV6-5
CASTNDRGHEQYF
TGTGCCAGTACAAACGACAGGGGCCACGAGCAGTACTTC
>.|.|TRBJ2-3|TRBV19
CASRKTSTDTQYF
TGTGCCAGTAGGAAGACCAGCACAGATACGCAGTATTTT
>.|.|TRBJ1-1|TRBV6-5
CASTAGGDYTEAFF
TGTGCCAGCACGGCGGGTGGAGATTACACTGAAGCTTTCTTT
>.|.|TRBJ1-1|TRBV6-5
CASSGHGRGAFF
TGTGCCAGCAGCGGACACGGACGGGGAGCTTTCTTT
>.|.|TRBJ2-7|TRBV20-1
CSAQIDYEQYF
TGCAGTGCTCAAATAGACTACGAGCAGTACTTC
>.|.|TRBJ2-1|TRBV12-3/TRBV12-4
CASSLEPGTPQFF
TGTGCCAGCAGCCTGGAGCCCGGGACCCCGCAGTTCTTC
>TRBD1|.|TRBJ2-1|TRBV3-1/TRBV3-2
CASSQKTGKNEQFF
TGTGCCAGCAGCCAAAAGACAGGGAAGAATGAGCAGTTCTTC
>.|few|TRBJ1-2|TRBV2
CASSEDGSYGYTF
TGTGCCAGCAGTGAAGACGGATCCTATGGCTACACCTTC
>TRBD1|.|TRBJ2-7|TRBV9
CASSLGTGGNEQYF
TGTGCCAGCAGCCTCGGGACAGGGGGTAACGAGCAGTACTTC
>TRBD1|.|TRBJ1-2|TRBV28
CASSTTGGAEGYTF
TGTGCCAGCAGTACGACAGGGGGCGCGGAAGGCTACACCTTC
>TRBD1|.|TRBJ2-7|TRBV2
CASISDRGYEQYF
TGTGCCAGCATCTCGGACAGGGGCTACGAGCAGTACTTC
>TRBD1|.|TRBJ2-7|TRBV28
CASSFTAGGPTEQYF
TGTGCCAGCAGTTTCACCGCAGGGGGCCCCACCGAGCAGTACTTC
>TRBD1|.|TRBJ2-7|TRBV7-2
CASSSGTGGIYEQYF
TGTGCCAGCAGCTCTGGGACAGGGGGAATTTACGAGCAGTACTTC
>.|.|TRBJ2-5|TRBV2
CASRDGTLKGTQYF
TGTGCCAGCAGGGACGGGACCCTTAAGGGGACCCAGTACTTC
>TRBD2|.|TRBJ2-7|TRBV3-1/TRBV3-2
CASSPRWGGGYEQYF
TGTGCCAGCAGCCCCCGCTGGGGCGGGGGCTACGAGCAGTACTTC
>.|.|TRBJ1-3|TRBV30
CAWEVQGLGSGNTIYF
TGTGCCTGGGAAGTACAGGGATTGGGCTCTGGAAACACCATATATTTT
>.|once|TRBJ2-7|TRBV5-1
CASGNQGISNEQYF
TGCGCCAGCGGGAATCAGGGGATCAGTAACGAGCAGTACTTC
>.|.|TRBJ2-7|TRBV6-6
CASRDLVAYEQYF
TGTGCCAGTCGTGACCTCGTCGCCTACGAGCAGTACTTC
>.|.|TRBJ1-5|TRBV2
CASSEGQTNQPQHF
TGTGCCAGCAGTGAAGGACAGACCAATCAGCCCCAGCATTTT
>.|.|TRBJ1-3|TRBV11-1
CASSSAGNTIYF
TGTGCCAGCAGCTCAGCCGGAAACACCATATATTTT
>TRBD2|.|TRBJ2-1|TRBV27
CASRPFPLSRGSRRNEQFF
TGTGCCAGCAGACCTTTCCCCCTATCCCGCGGGAGTAGGAGGAATGAGCAGTTCTTC
>.|.|TRBJ1-1|TRBV5-1
CASSPMEPNTEAFF
TGCGCCAGCAGCCCCATGGAGCCTAACACTGAAGCTTTCTTT
>TRBD2|once|TRBJ2-7|TRBV28
CASRETGTSGPYTPTYEQYF
TGTGCCAGCAGAGAGACAGGGACTAGCGGGCCCTACACCCCAACCTACGAGCAGTACTTC
>TRBD1|.|TRBJ2-7|TRBV28
CASSQTGVEQYF
TGTGCCAGCAGTCAAACAGGGGTTGAGCAGTACTTC
>.|.|TRBJ2-5|TRBV5-1
CASRVGQETQYF
TGCGCCAGCAGGGTCGGGCAAGAGACCCAGTACTTC
>.|.|TRBJ1-2|TRBV19
CASGSAGTYHGYGYTF
TGTGCCAGTGGGTCCGCCGGGACATACCACGGGTATGGCTACACCTTC
>.|.|TRBJ1-3|TRBV6-5
CASSYSPGQGNTIYF
TGTGCCAGCAGTTACTCACCGGGGCAAGGAAACACCATATATTTT
>.|once|TRBJ2-2|TRBV11-3
CASSPRDTGELFF
TGTGCCAGCAGCCCCAGGGACACCGGGGAGCTGTTTTTT
>TRBD2|once|TRBJ2-3|TRBV27
CASSKTSGRDTQYF
TGTGCCAGCAGTAAGACTAGCGGGAGAGATACGCAGTATTTT
>.|.|TRBJ2-7|TRBV5-4
CASSLGPQDEQYF
TGTGCCAGCAGCTTGGGACCCCAGGACGAGCAGTACTTC
>.|.|TRBJ2-3|TRBV9
CASSVAPGWTDTQYF
TGTGCCAGCAGCGTAGCCCCGGGATGGACAGATACGCAGTATTTT
>.|few|TRBJ2-2|TRBV15
CATSGVVRDTGELFF
TGTGCCACCAGCGGGGTCGTTCGGGACACCGGGGAGCTGTTTTTT
>.|.|TRBJ1-2|TRBV7-2
CASSPDLPQGYTF
TGTGCCAGCAGCCCAGACCTCCCTCAGGGCTACACCTTC
>.|.|TRBJ2-1|TRBV9
CASSPTTGWGEQFF
TGTGCCAGCAGCCCGACGACGGGGTGGGGTGAGCAGTTCTTC
>.|.|TRBJ1-1|TRBV2
CASSALTGNTEAFF
TGTGCCAGCAGTGCACTGACAGGTAACACTGAAGCTTTCTTT